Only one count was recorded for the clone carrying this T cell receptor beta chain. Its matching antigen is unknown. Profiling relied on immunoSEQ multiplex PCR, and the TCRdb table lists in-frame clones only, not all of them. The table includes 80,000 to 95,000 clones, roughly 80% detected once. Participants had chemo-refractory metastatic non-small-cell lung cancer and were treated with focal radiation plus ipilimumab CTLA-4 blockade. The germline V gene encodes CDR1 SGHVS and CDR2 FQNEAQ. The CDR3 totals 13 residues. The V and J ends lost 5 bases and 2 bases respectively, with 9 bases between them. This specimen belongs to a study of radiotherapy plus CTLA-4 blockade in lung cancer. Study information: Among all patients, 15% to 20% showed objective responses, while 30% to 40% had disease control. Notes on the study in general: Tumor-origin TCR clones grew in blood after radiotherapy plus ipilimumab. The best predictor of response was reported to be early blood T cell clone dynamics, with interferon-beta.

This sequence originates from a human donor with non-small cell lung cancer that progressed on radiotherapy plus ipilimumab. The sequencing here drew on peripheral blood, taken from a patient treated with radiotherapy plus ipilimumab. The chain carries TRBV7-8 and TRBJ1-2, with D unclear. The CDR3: CASSLMGNYGYTF. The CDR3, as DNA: TGTGCCAGCAGCCTTATGGGGAACTATGGCTACACCTTC.